One and the same sample provided the 15 T cell receptor beta chains below, sequenced in a study of blood T cell repertoires in COVID-19. Only in-frame clones appear in the TCRdb table, and some are missing; sequencing was by immunoSEQ multiplex PCR. The sample carries 150,000 or so clones, 80% to 90% recorded once. Sequenced sample: peripheral blood. Every receptor here comes from a man aged 18 to 30 with COVID-19, enrolled during active disease.

Comment on this clone: The same CDR3 also results from other DNA sequences found in this sample. CDR3 in DNA: TGTGCCAGCAGCGTAGGGAGCGGGAGCACAGATACGCAGTATTTT. Protein: CASSVGSGSTDTQYF. V is TRBV9 and J is TRBJ2-3; TRBD2 might be the D (6 bases). The CDR3 has 15 amino acids. Trimming left V 0 bases short and J 0 bases short, with 8 bases between. The germline gives CDR1 SGDLS, CDR2 YYNGEE.

The chain recombines TRBV7-8 with TRBJ1-5, with D possibly matching TRBD1 (6 bases). Per the germline V gene, CDR1 is SGHVS and CDR2 is FQNEAQ. This CDR3 is built from 17 residues. Between the trimmed V and J ends, which lost 2 bases and 1 base, there was a span of 15 bases. The CDR3, as DNA: TGTGCCAGCAGCTTACGTACCGGGACACCGAGCAATCAGCCCCAGCATTTT. Amino acids: CASSLRTGTPSNQPQHF.

This clone came up once. The gene calls are TRBV28 and TRBJ1-5; no clear D gene. CDR1 and CDR2 from the germline V gene are MDHEN and SYDVKM. V lost 2 bases, J lost 6 bases, and 11 bases lay in between. The CDR3 loop spans 14 amino acids. The DNA of the CDR3 is TGTGCCAGCAGTTTAAAAACCCCGGGTCAGCCCCAGCATTTT. Translation: CASSLKTPGQPQHF. Full variable domain (remainder filled in from reference TRBV28 and TRBJ1-5): DVKVTQSSRYLVKRTGEKVFLECVQDMDHENMFWYRQDPGLGLRLIYFSYDVKMKEKGDIPEGYSVSREKKERFSLILESASTNQTSMYLCASSLKTPGQPQHFGDGTRLSIL.

The J gene is TRBJ2-3, the V gene TRBV4-1, with D hard to call. The V gene's germline CDR1 is MGHRA and CDR2 YSYEKL. The CDR3 extends over 12 amino acids. Trimming took 5 bases from V and 4 from J, leaving 7 bases between them. The CDR3 protein is CASSSTSDTQYF. The CDR3 nucleotides are TGCGCCAGCAGCTCAACTTCAGATACGCAGTATTTT.

This rearrangement joins TRBV5-5 to TRBJ2-1, with 7 bases aligning to TRBD1. The CDR3 covers 12 residues. CDR1 and CDR2 from the germline V gene are SGHKS and YYEKEE (reference sequence). The junction had 9 bases not matched to a gene; V was cut back by 4 bases and J by 14 bases. The CDR3 reads CASSPGTAGEFF. CDR3 DNA: TGTGCCAGCAGCCCTGGGACAGCCGGGGAGTTCTTC.

The V and J genes are TRBV5-4 and TRBJ2-1; 10 nucleotides line up with TRBD2. With V trimmed by 0 bases and J by 6 bases, 3 bases remained unmatched. The CDR3 extends over 15 amino acids. The germline V gene has CDR1 SGHNT and CDR2 YYREEE (reference sequence). The CDR3 DNA sequence: TGTGCCAGCAGCTTGGGTCCTAGCGGGAGCAATGAGCAGTTCTTC. It specifies CASSLGPSGSNEQFF.

V usage is TRBV6-6 and J usage is TRBJ2-2; the D gene is possibly TRBD1 (6 bases). Germline CDR1 and CDR2: MNHNY and SVGAGI (reference sequence). This CDR3 comprises 18 residues. V lost 5 bases and J lost 0, with 19 bases in between. The CDR3 DNA reads as TGTGCCAGCAGTCTCCGGGACACCGATTACGCGAACACCGGGGAGCTGTTTTTT. Translating it yields CASSLRDTDYANTGELFF.

The genes are TRBV19 and TRBJ1-1, with D tentatively TRBD1 (5 bases). This CDR3 comprises 14 residues. V lost 7 bases, J lost 3 bases, and 15 bases lay in between. Germline values: CDR1 LNHDA, CDR2 SQIVND (reference sequence). CDR3: CASNQQEGYTEAFF. CDR3 in DNA: TGTGCCAGTAATCAACAGGAGGGGTACACTGAAGCTTTCTTT.

CDR3 sequence reads: CASSLDIQETQYF. DNA of the CDR3: TGTGCCAGCAGTTTAGACATCCAAGAGACCCAGTACTTC. The chain carries TRBV12-3 or TRBV12-4 and TRBJ2-5; D is uncertain. The CDR3 consists of 13 residues. V lost 1 base and J lost 1, with 4 bases in between.

This clone was observed once. V is TRBV5-1 and J is TRBJ2-2; 9 nucleotides line up with TRBD1. Germline V gene lookup returns CDR1 SGHRS and CDR2 YFSETQ. V dropped 0 bases and J dropped 7; count of bases not matched to a gene: 10. The CDR3 is made up of 17 amino acids. The CDR3 reads CASSLAGPGQGYGELFF. DNA for the CDR3: TGCGCCAGCAGCTTGGCCGGTCCGGGACAGGGTTACGGGGAGCTGTTTTTT.

The J gene is TRBJ1-2, the V gene TRBV30; the match to TRBD1 covers 9 bases. J gave up 4 bases and V 1 base, and 1 base lay outside the gene matches. The CDR3 length is 13 residues. Germline-derived CDR1 and CDR2 are GTSNPN and SVGIG (reference sequence). CDR3 in DNA: TGTGCCTGGAGTGCGGACAGGGGCTATGGCTACACCTTC. Translated, it gives CAWSADRGYGYTF.

This sequence joins TRBV28 and TRBJ2-1; TRBD2 might be the D (5 bases). CDR3 length: 14 residues. Per germline, CDR1 MDHEN and CDR2 SYDVKM. Trimming removed 1 base at V and 7 bases at J, with 11 bases between. CDR3 protein: CASSLFRTLNEQFF. CDR3 nucleotide sequence: TGTGCCAGCAGTTTATTTCGGACTTTAAATGAGCAGTTCTTC.

The rearrangement uses TRBV2 and TRBJ2-7, with D possibly TRBD2 on 5 matching bases. V was pared by 6 bases and J by 6 bases, with 9 bases between. CDR3 length: 11 residues. From germline, CDR1 is SNHLY and CDR2 FYNNEI. The CDR3 nucleotides are TGTGCCAGCAGAACCGGGATCGAGCAGTACTTC. Translated, it gives CASRTGIEQYF.

This sequence joins TRBV9 and TRBJ2-1, with 8 bases identical to TRBD2. Per the germline V gene, CDR1 is SGDLS and CDR2 is YYNGEE. CDR3 size: 15 residues. Losses at the gene ends were 4 bases for V and 6 bases for J; bases not matched to a gene: 9. CDR3 in DNA: TGTGCCAGCAGCCCCCCGGCGGGAGGTGGCAATGAGCAGTTCTTC. It codes for CASSPPAGGGNEQFF.

This clone was observed a few times. This rearrangement joins TRBV24-1 to TRBJ2-5; 7 bases map to TRBD1. J was trimmed by 4 bases and V by 7 bases; bases with no gene match: 5. Germline CDR1 KGHDR, CDR2 SFDVKD. The CDR3 spans 13 residues. For the CDR3, the DNA is TGTGCCACCAGCAGACAGGGCCGAGAGACCCAGTACTTC. Protein sequence: CATSRQGRETQYF.